The T cell receptor (beta chain) described here comes from a study of cytomegalovirus exposure and HLA in healthy donors. Turning to the study itself: Of all 398 donors who were genotyped, 75% to 90% belonged to the Caucasian-associated ancestry cluster. Overall study results and limits: The number of N-insertions in an Asian-associated ancestry cluster was reportedly below the 666-donor mean in a later analysis.

V was shortened by 2 bases and J by 3 bases, with 7 bases between the two germline ends. The CDR3 totals 13 residues. CDR1 is MNHNS and CDR2 is SASEGT in the germline V gene. The PCR ran on 60 Vbeta and 13 Jbeta primers. TCRdb's table, derived via immunoSEQ multiplex PCR, lists solely in-frame clones and lacks some. The profile shows about 120,000 clones, around 79% of them singletons. About this clone: Antigen: not known.

Material: PBMCs. This chain links TRBV6-1 with TRBJ1-2; D is uncertain. The receptor was isolated from a woman aged 40 to 49 in good health and CMV-seronegative. CDR3 bases: TGTGCCAGCAGTGAACTGTCGGACTATGGCTACACCTTC. This codes for CASSELSDYGYTF.